The rows below give T cell receptor beta chains drawn from one sample of a study of OX40 agonist ivuxolimab in advanced cancers. TCRdb's copy holds only in-frame clones and misses some; the assay was immunoSEQ multiplex PCR. The sample holds around 72,000 clones, 75% to 85% seen once. Sequenced material: CD4+ or CD8+ T cells sorted from blood, taken in a trial of the OX40 agonist ivuxolimab. Receptors originate from an adult with an advanced solid tumor such as melanoma, head and neck, liver or kidney cancer. Both conserved end residues are part of each CDR3. The D gene is left open where the match is weak. The listing skips clone size in some rows; elsewhere it reads once, few, many or a size class.

V gene: TRBV15; J gene: TRBJ2-7; D gene: .; clone size: .; CDR3 protein: CATSRVSDYEQYF; CDR3 DNA: TGTGCCACCAGCAGAGTCAGTGACTACGAGCAGTACTTC
V gene: TRBV5-1; J gene: TRBJ2-5; D gene: .; clone size: .; CDR3 protein: CASSLLVGTEETQYF; CDR3 DNA: TGCGCCAGCAGCTTGCTGGTAGGTACCGAAGAGACCCAGTACTTC
V gene: TRBV7-2; J gene: TRBJ2-1; D gene: TRBD2; clone size: once; CDR3 protein: CASSLYPAGGSLDEQFF; CDR3 DNA: TGTGCCAGCAGCTTATACCCAGCGGGAGGAAGCCTCGATGAGCAGTTCTTC
V gene: TRBV6-5; J gene: TRBJ1-1; D gene: .; clone size: .; CDR3 protein: CASSITKLGTEAFF; CDR3 DNA: TGTGCCAGTTCCATTACCAAGTTGGGCACTGAAGCTTTCTTT
V gene: TRBV28; J gene: TRBJ1-5; D gene: .; clone size: .; CDR3 protein: CASSSPTGDNQPQHF; CDR3 DNA: TGTGCCAGCAGTTCCCCTACTGGGGACAATCAGCCCCAGCATTTT
V gene: TRBV7-6; J gene: TRBJ2-1; D gene: TRBD2; clone size: .; CDR3 protein: CASSLTSGIHNEQFF; CDR3 DNA: TGTGCCAGCAGCCTCACTAGCGGGATCCACAATGAGCAGTTCTTC
V gene: TRBV19; J gene: TRBJ2-2; D gene: TRBD1; clone size: .; CDR3 protein: CASAPQTGFTGELFF; CDR3 DNA: TGTGCCAGTGCTCCTCAGACAGGGTTCACCGGGGAGCTGTTTTTT
V gene: TRBV5-1; J gene: TRBJ1-1; D gene: .; clone size: .; CDR3 protein: CASTVFGGVYTEAFF; CDR3 DNA: TGCGCCAGCACCGTTTTTGGTGGGGTATACACTGAAGCTTTCTTT
V gene: TRBV6-6; J gene: TRBJ1-2; D gene: .; clone size: once; CDR3 protein: CASSYDPLYGYTF; CDR3 DNA: TGTGCCAGCAGTTACGACCCTCTCTATGGCTACACCTTC
V gene: TRBV2; J gene: TRBJ1-2; D gene: .; clone size: .; CDR3 protein: CASSGGHYGYTF; CDR3 DNA: TGTGCCAGCAGTGGGGGGCACTATGGCTACACCTTC
V gene: TRBV9; J gene: TRBJ2-3; D gene: .; clone size: .; CDR3 protein: CASSSSPGSEYF; CDR3 DNA: TGTGCCAGCAGTTCCTCCCCAGGTTCGGAGTATTTT
V gene: TRBV2; J gene: TRBJ1-4; D gene: .; clone size: .; CDR3 protein: CASSELGGNEKLFF; CDR3 DNA: TGTGCCAGCAGTGAACTGGGGGGTAATGAAAAACTGTTTTTT
V gene: TRBV2; J gene: TRBJ2-5; D gene: TRBD1; clone size: .; CDR3 protein: CASSPERQGKETQYF; CDR3 DNA: TGTGCCAGCAGTCCCGAGAGACAGGGGAAAGAGACCCAGTACTTC
V gene: TRBV6-1; J gene: TRBJ2-1; D gene: TRBD2; clone size: .; CDR3 protein: CASRLSGISEQFF; CDR3 DNA: TGTGCCAGCAGGCTAAGCGGGATTAGCGAGCAGTTCTTC
V gene: TRBV23-1; J gene: TRBJ1-3; D gene: .; clone size: .; CDR3 protein: CASSQSGEPIYF; CDR3 DNA: TGCGCCAGCAGTCAGTCAGGGGAACCCATATATTTT